Listed below are T cell receptor beta chains from one sample, sequenced in a study of cytomegalovirus exposure and HLA in healthy donors. Clones were sequenced by immunoSEQ multiplex PCR, and TCRdb holds only the in-frame ones, with some missing. The profile covers 180,000 or so clones, with 70% to 90% appearing a single time and about 9.3% taken by the ten largest. The sequenced sample was PBMCs. These receptors were taken from a young man in good health and CMV-seropositive. The conserved cysteine and the conserved F or W are not part of the CDR3 here. D genes are given only for firm matches.

TRBV2	TRBD1	TRBJ2-3	ASRGTGDYTDTQY
TRBV7-9	TRBD1	TRBJ2-4	ASSLATGQGSIQY
TRBV7-3	.	TRBJ2-2	ASSLEGKGGTTGELF
TRBV4-3	.	TRBJ2-3	ASSQGRLDGDTQY
TRBV5-1	TRBD1	TRBJ2-7	ASSSIPGQGAHEQY
TRBV5-1	.	TRBJ2-7	ASSLRDTFSDEQY
TRBV5-1	TRBD1	TRBJ2-5	ASSSWTGPRGEQY
TRBV6-1	TRBD2	TRBJ2-3	ASSGTSGGTDTQY
TRBV6-1	.	.	ASSEARTLSYEQY
TRBV7-7	TRBD2	TRBJ2-3	ASSPTSGATDTQY
TRBV18	TRBD1	TRBJ2-7	ASSPETGANEQY
TRBV7-9	.	TRBJ2-7	SSSYNRDEQY
TRBV14	.	TRBJ1-5	ASSQGIHQPQH
TRBV19	.	TRBJ2-3	ASRENTDTQY
TRBV25-1	TRBD1	TRBJ2-1	ASSNPGQGRGEQF
TRBV5-4	.	TRBJ2-1	ASSLGGIRGNEQF
TRBV7-8	.	TRBJ1-1	ASSSLGTLDEAF
TRBV7-2	.	.	ASSLEVLGPYEQY
TRBV7-2	TRBD2	TRBJ2-7	ASSPRLAGDPPYEQY
TRBV4-3	TRBD1	TRBJ1-1	ASSQDRGWAF
TRBV5-1	TRBD2	TRBJ2-5	ASSLGASGVSQETQY
TRBV4-1	.	TRBJ1-2	ASSQGRDGGHGYT
TRBV15	TRBD2	TRBJ2-3	ATSSPAGGRTDTQY
TRBV10-3	TRBD1	TRBJ2-7	ATEDRGSYEQY
TRBV6-1	.	TRBJ1-2	ASSEVGRVKGYT
TRBV27	TRBD1	.	ASSFGRQGSYEQY
TRBV5-6	TRBD1	TRBJ2-3	ASSLVQGSDTQY
TRBV5-1	TRBD2	TRBJ2-5	ASSLAPAGESGTQY
TRBV2	.	TRBJ2-7	ASSEMAGGNYEQY